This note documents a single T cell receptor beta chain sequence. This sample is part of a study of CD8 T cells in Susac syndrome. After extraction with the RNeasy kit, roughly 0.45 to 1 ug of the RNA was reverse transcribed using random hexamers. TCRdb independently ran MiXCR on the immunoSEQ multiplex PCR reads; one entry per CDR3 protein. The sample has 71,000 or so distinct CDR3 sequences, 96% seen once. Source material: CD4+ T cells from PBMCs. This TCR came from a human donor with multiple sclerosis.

As DNA, the CDR3 is TGCAGCGTTGAAGAGAGGAAGGGGGCCGGTTACAATGAGCAGTTCTTC. It specifies CSVEERKGAGYNEQFF. The chain links TRBV29-1 to TRBJ2-1, with 7 bases identical to TRBD1. The length of the CDR3 is 16 residues. With 0 bases clipped from V and 4 bases from J, the junction kept 9 bases outside the gene matches. CDR1 SQVTM and CDR2 ANQGSEA come from the germline V gene.